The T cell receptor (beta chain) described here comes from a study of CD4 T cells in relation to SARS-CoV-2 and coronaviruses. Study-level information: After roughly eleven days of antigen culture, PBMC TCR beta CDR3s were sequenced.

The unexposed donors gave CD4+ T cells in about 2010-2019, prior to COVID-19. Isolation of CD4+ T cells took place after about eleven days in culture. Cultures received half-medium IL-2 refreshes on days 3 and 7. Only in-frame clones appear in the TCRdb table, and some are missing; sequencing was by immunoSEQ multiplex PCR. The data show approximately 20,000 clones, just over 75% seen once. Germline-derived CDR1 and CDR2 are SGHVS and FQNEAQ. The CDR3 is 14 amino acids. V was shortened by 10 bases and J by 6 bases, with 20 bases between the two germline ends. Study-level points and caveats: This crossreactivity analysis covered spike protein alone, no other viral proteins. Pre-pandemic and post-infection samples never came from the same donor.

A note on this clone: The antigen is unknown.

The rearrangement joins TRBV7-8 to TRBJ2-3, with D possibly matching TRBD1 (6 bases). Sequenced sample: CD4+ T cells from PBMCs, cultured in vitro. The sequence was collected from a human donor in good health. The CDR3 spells CATIPQPGADTQYF. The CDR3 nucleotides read TGTGCCACCATTCCCCAGCCAGGGGCCGATACGCAGTATTTT.